The 5 T cell receptor beta chains listed next were all sequenced from one sample in a study of blood T cell repertoires in COVID-19. Profiled with immunoSEQ multiplex PCR; TCRdb holds only in-frame clones, not every one. Found here are 250,000 to 350,000 clones, about nine tenths of them singletons; the top ten hold roughly 2.3%. Sequenced sample: peripheral blood. The source is a man between 18 and 35 years old with active or convalescent COVID-19.

The table lists this clone with a few counts. In nucleotides, the CDR3 is TGTGCCAGCAGTGAGGACAGCGTTCAGCCCCAGCATTTT. Its translation is CASSEDSVQPQHF. The chain links TRBV6-1 to TRBJ1-5, with D maybe TRBD1 (6 bases). The V gene lost 3 bases and the J gene lost 6 bases, with 9 bases spanning the gap. This CDR3 spans 13 amino acids. Germline V gene lookup returns CDR1 MNHNS and CDR2 SASEGT.

The rearrangement joins TRBV27 to TRBJ1-4, with TRBD1 as a possible D gene (5 bases). CDR3 length: 14 amino acids. CDR1 MNHEY and CDR2 SMNVEV come from the germline V gene (reference sequence). Trimming shortened V by 3 bases and J by 4 bases, and 9 bases separated the two germline ends. The CDR3 DNA sequence: TGTGCCAGCAGTTTTAGACAGTTTAATGAAAAACTGTTTTTT. Amino acid sequence: CASSFRQFNEKLFF.

The chain carries TRBV5-5 and TRBJ2-7; 8 bases map to TRBD1. V shed 5 bases and J 7 bases; nucleotides not matched to a gene: 8. The CDR3 runs to 13 residues. Germline V gene sequence: CDR1 SGHKS, CDR2 YYEKEE (reference sequence). CDR3 coding DNA: TGTGCCAGCAGATTCGGACAGGGCGGGGAGCAGTACTTC. Its protein is CASRFGQGGEQYF.

The chain employs TRBV4-1 and TRBJ1-1, with D hard to call. The germline V gene encodes CDR1 MGHRA and CDR2 YSYEKL. The CDR3 loop spans 13 amino acids. Trimming pared 4 bases from V and 4 bases from J, leaving 10 bases between. As DNA, the CDR3 is TGCGCCAGCAGCCGCGAAGAAAGCACTGAAGCTTTCTTT. Amino acids: CASSREESTEAFF.

The V and J genes are TRBV6-2 or TRBV6-3 and TRBJ2-7; a possible D gene is TRBD1 (5 bases). There are 17 residues in the CDR3. The V gene lost 2 bases and the J gene lost 0 bases, with 17 bases spanning the gap. CDR1 MNHEY and CDR2 SVGEGT come from the germline V gene. The CDR3 loop is CASSYPLGHMDSYEQYF. In DNA, the CDR3 is TGTGCCAGCAGTTACCCCTTAGGACACATGGACTCCTACGAGCAGTACTTC.